This T cell receptor (beta chain) appears in the sequencing data of a study of T cell responses to AZD1222 COVID-19 vaccine. Worth noting for this clone: Antigen unknown.

Study-wide findings and caveats: In a largely white British group with more females than males, clonal diversity was possibly underestimated.

Here immunoSEQ multiplex PCR was the method, and the copy in TCRdb shows in-frame clones only, minus some. This sample has about 120,000 clones; approximately 90% occur once, and the top ten carry 4% to 5%. Germline-derived CDR1 and CDR2 are LGHDT and YNNKEL (reference sequence). This CDR3 comprises 14 residues. V was clipped by 1 base and J by 5 bases, with 11 bases between them. The chain uses TRBV3-1 (or the pseudogene TRBV3-2) and TRBJ1-1; D is unresolved. This clonotype was obtained from an adult in good health. Sample: peripheral blood, taken on day 0 of AZD1222 vaccination. This chain's CDR3 is CASSQGVGVTEAFF. DNA for the CDR3: TGTGCCAGCAGCCAAGGGGTGGGAGTAACTGAAGCTTTCTTT.